What follows is one T cell receptor (beta chain) and its context. Its antigen is currently unknown. The entry originates in a study of cytomegalovirus exposure and HLA in healthy donors. Germline CDR1 and CDR2: MNHEY and SMNVEV (reference sequence). This CDR3 region has 16 residues. V shed 2 bases and J 4 bases; nucleotides not matched to a gene: 5. Researchers ran the PCR with 60 Vbeta and 13 Jbeta primers. Sequencing was performed with immunoSEQ multiplex PCR; in TCRdb, only in-frame clones are kept and a portion is missing. The sample comprises about 270,000 clones, more than 55% of which are singletons, and about 2.2% rests with the top ten. General study results and limits: Sequences of the TCR beta chain were said to predict the HLA-A and HLA-B alleles of most subjects accurately. Available immune exposure information covered CMV serostatus only.

The receptor comes from a female donor in good health and CMV-seronegative. The chain carries TRBV27 and TRBJ1-5; 10 bases are shared with TRBD1. The material sequenced was PBMCs. CDR3 loop: CASSLTWTGGNQPQHF. The CDR3 region has the DNA TGTGCCAGCAGTTTAACTTGGACAGGGGGAAATCAGCCCCAGCATTTT.